This TCR beta chain came from a study of T-cell reconstitution after alpha-beta-depleted transplantation in children. Preparing the TCRbeta library involved the use of unique molecular identifiers. MiXCR was run by TCRdb on the PCR reads, yielding one entry per CDR3 protein. Of 150,000 to 200,000 distinct CDR3 sequences in the sample, about 6.3% were seen once. The length of the CDR3 is 11 residues. V was pared by 5 bases and J by 7 bases, with 5 bases between. This clonotype showed up many times. The clonotype comes from a human donor who donated a stem cell graft to a child with Wiskott-Aldrich syndrome. The genes are TRBV12-3 or TRBV12-4 and TRBJ2-2; no reliable D call. Sequencing was performed on PBMCs from the stem cell graft donor, taken from the stem cell graft. CDR3 bases: TGTGCCAGCAGTATATACGGGGAGCTGTTTTTT. Its protein product is CASSIYGELFF.